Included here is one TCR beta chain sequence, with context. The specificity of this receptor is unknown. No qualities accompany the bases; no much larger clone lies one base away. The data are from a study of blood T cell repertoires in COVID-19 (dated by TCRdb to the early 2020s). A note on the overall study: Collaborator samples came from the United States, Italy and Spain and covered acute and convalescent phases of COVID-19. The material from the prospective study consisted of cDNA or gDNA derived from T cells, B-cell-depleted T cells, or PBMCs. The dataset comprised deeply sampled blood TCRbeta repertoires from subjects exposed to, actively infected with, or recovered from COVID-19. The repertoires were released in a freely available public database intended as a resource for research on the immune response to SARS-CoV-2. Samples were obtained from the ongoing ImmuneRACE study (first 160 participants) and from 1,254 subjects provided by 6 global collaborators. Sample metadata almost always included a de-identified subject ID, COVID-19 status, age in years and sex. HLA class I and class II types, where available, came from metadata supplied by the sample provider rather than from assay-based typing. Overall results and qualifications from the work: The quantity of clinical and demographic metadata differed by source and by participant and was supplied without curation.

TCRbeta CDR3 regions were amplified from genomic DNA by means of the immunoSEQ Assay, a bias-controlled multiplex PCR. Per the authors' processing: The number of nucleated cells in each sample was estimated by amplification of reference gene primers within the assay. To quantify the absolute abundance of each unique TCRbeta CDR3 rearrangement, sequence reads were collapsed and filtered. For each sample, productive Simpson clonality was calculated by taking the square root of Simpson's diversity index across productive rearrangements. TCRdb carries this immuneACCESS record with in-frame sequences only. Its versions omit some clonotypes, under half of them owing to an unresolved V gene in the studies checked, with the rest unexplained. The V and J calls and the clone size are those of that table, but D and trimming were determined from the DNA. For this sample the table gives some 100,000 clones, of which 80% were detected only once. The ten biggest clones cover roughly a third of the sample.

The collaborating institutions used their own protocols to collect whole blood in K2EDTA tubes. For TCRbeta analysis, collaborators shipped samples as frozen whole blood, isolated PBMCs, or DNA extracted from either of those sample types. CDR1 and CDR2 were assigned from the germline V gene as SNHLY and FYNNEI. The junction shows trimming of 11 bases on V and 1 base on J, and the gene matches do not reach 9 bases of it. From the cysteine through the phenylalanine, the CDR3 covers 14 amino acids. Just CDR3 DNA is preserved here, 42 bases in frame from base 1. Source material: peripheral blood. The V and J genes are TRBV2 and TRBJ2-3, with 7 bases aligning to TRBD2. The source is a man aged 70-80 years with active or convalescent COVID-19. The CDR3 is CADGGGSRTDTQYF. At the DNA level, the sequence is TGTGCCGATGGGGGGGGGAGCCGCACAGATACGCAGTATTTT.